These T cell receptor beta chains were read from a single sample in a study of T cells in Graves' hyperthyroidism and ophthalmopathy. Using its own MiXCR run on the multiplex PCR reads, TCRdb lists one record per CDR3 protein. The table lists hundreds of thousands of distinct CDR3 sequences, 13% to 15% of them singletons. Sequencing input: blood. The receptors were gathered from a woman between 45 and 65 years old with Graves' ophthalmopathy. The CDR3 runs from the conserved cysteine through the conserved F or W. D genes are given only for firm matches. Clone size is not always given. Where it is, it says once, few, many or a class for expanded clones.

clone_size d_call j_call v_call cdr3_aa cdr3_nt
many . TRBJ1-6 TRBV11-2 CASSLRILGVSPLHF TGTGCCAGCAGCTTACGGATACTTGGGGTCTCACCCCTCCACTTT
. . TRBJ2-5 TRBV4-3 CASSQEGMGNSGYF TGCGCCAGCAGCCAAGAGGGGATGGGGAACAGCGGGTACTTC
few . TRBJ1-2 TRBV6-2/TRBV6-3 CASSADGSRGYTF TGTGCCAGCAGTGCGGACGGCAGCCGTGGCTACACCTTC
many TRBD1 TRBJ1-2 TRBV9 CASSSRDRGNYGYTF TGTGCCAGCAGCAGCCGGGACAGGGGAAACTATGGCTACACCTTC
. TRBD1 TRBJ2-3 TRBV11-2 CASSYRDRGPTDTQYF TGTGCCAGCAGCTACCGGGACAGGGGACCCACAGATACGCAGTATTTT
. TRBD1 TRBJ1-1 TRBV11-3 CASSTTTGGLNTEAFF TGTGCCAGCAGCACCACGACAGGGGGCCTGAACACTGAAGCTTTCTTT
many TRBD2 TRBJ2-3 TRBV7-3 CASSPTTSGRALDTQYF TGTGCCAGCAGCCCCACAACTAGCGGGAGGGCCTTAGATACGCAGTATTTT
many TRBD2 TRBJ2-7 TRBV7-2 CASRGGSSYEQYF TGTGCCAGCAGGGGCGGGAGCTCCTACGAGCAGTACTTC
many . TRBJ1-6 TRBV5-1 CASSFEGNSPLHF TGCGCCAGCAGCTTCGAGGGTAATTCACCCCTCCACTTT
. TRBD2 TRBJ2-5 TRBV20-1 CSAGRERQETQYF TGCAGTGCTGGGAGGGAGAGGCAAGAGACCCAGTACTTC
many . TRBJ1-2 TRBV28 CASNPRQVNYGYTF TGTGCCAGCAACCCCCGACAGGTTAACTATGGCTACACCTTC
many . TRBJ2-5 TRBV10-3 CAISTGTLVETQYF TGTGCCATCAGCACCGGGACCCTGGTGGAGACCCAGTACTTC
. TRBD2 TRBJ2-1 TRBV5-4 CASSLTSGIKNEQFF TGTGCCAGCAGCTTAACTAGCGGTATTAAAAATGAGCAGTTCTTC
many TRBD2 TRBJ2-1 TRBV5-1 CASRHDGLAGVNEQFF TGCGCCAGCAGACATGATGGGCTAGCGGGGGTCAATGAGCAGTTCTTC
many . TRBJ2-1 TRBV30 CAWSVLVATVSEQFF TGTGCCTGGAGTGTACTGGTGGCCACCGTGAGTGAGCAGTTCTTC
many TRBD2 TRBJ2-2 TRBV28 CASRPTSGRNTGELFF TGTGCCAGCAGACCAACTAGCGGGAGAAACACCGGGGAGCTGTTTTTT
many . TRBJ1-5 TRBV12-3/TRBV12-4 CASSLGFGRDHQPQHF TGTGCCAGCAGTTTAGGATTTGGCAGGGATCATCAGCCCCAGCATTTT
many TRBD2 TRBJ2-4 TRBV11-3 CASSFIAGRDIQYF TGTGCCAGCAGCTTTATAGCGGGAAGGGACATTCAGTACTTC
. . TRBJ2-7 TRBV11-3 CASSLNAGRTYEQYF TGTGCCAGCAGCTTAAACGCAGGTCGAACCTACGAGCAGTACTTC
. . TRBJ2-2 TRBV4-2 CASSQDLMSFTGELFF TGTGCCAGCAGCCAAGATCTGATGTCCTTCACCGGGGAGCTGTTTTTT
many TRBD2 TRBJ2-1 TRBV12-5 CASGLVPSGSSYNEQFF TGTGCTAGTGGTTTGGTCCCTAGCGGGAGTTCCTACAATGAGCAGTTCTTC
. . TRBJ2-1 TRBV10-2 CASSGTRRGGLYNEQFF TGCGCCAGCAGTGGAACCCGCCGAGGGGGGCTATACAATGAGCAGTTCTTC
. . TRBJ1-1 TRBV20-1 CSASRGARRGTEAFF TGCAGTGCTTCCCGCGGGGCGCGAAGGGGCACTGAAGCTTTCTTT
. TRBD1 TRBJ1-2 TRBV7-9 CASSAGQAGIFGYTF TGTGCCAGCAGCGCCGGACAGGCTGGGATATTTGGCTACACCTTC
few . TRBJ1-4 TRBV16 CASSPSDRRNEKLFF TGTGCCAGCAGCCCCTCAGACAGGAGGAATGAAAAACTGTTTTTT
many . TRBJ2-3 TRBV20-1 CSARDFGGYTDTQYF TGCAGTGCTAGAGATTTCGGGGGATACACAGATACGCAGTATTTT
few TRBD2 TRBJ2-3 TRBV28 CASSSLTVREGGCTDTQYF TGTGCCAGCAGTTCCCTCACTGTGCGGGAGGGCGGGTGCACAGATACGCAGTATTTT
. TRBD1 TRBJ1-2 TRBV29-1 CSVKQGYGGYTF TGCAGCGTGAAACAGGGGTATGGCGGCTACACCTTC
few TRBD2 TRBJ2-3 TRBV20-1 CSARAASGRTDTQYF TGCAGTGCTAGAGCCGCTAGCGGGAGAACAGATACGCAGTATTTT
many . TRBJ2-5 TRBV20-1 CSAGGVGRGQETQYF TGCAGTGCAGGCGGAGTCGGCAGGGGCCAAGAGACCCAGTACTTC
. TRBD2 TRBJ2-1 TRBV7-2 CASSFLLAGGYNEQFF TGTGCCAGCAGCTTCCTACTAGCGGGAGGGTACAATGAGCAGTTCTTC
many TRBD2 TRBJ2-1 TRBV20-1 CSARGVSGSSYNEQFF TGCAGTGCTAGAGGGGTTAGCGGGAGCTCCTACAATGAGCAGTTCTTC
many TRBD1 TRBJ2-7 TRBV2 CASGDRQNYEQYF TGTGCCAGCGGGGACAGGCAAAACTACGAGCAGTACTTC
few TRBD2 TRBJ2-7 TRBV7-2 CASSLRLAGGVYEQYF TGTGCCAGCAGCTTAAGGCTAGCGGGAGGAGTCTACGAGCAGTACTTC
many TRBD2 TRBJ2-1 TRBV11-2 CASSLDQIAGGINEQFF TGTGCCAGCAGCTTAGATCAAATAGCGGGAGGAATCAATGAGCAGTTCTTC
many . TRBJ1-5 TRBV27 CASSFYRDSNQPQHF TGTGCCAGCAGTTTCTACAGAGATAGCAATCAGCCCCAGCATTTT
few . TRBJ2-5 TRBV27 CASSVSLKRGETQYF TGTGCCAGCAGTGTCTCCCTAAAGAGGGGGGAGACCCAGTACTTC
few TRBD1 TRBJ2-4 TRBV27 CASRPRGSLAKNIQYF TGTGCCAGCAGACCCAGGGGGAGCCTAGCCAAAAACATTCAGTACTTC
many . TRBJ1-3 TRBV10-3 CAITWDTVSGNTIYF TGTGCCATCACCTGGGACACAGTCTCTGGAAACACCATATATTTT
few TRBD2 TRBJ2-1 TRBV30 CAWRVAGGSYNEQFF TGTGCCTGGAGGGTAGCGGGAGGCTCCTACAATGAGCAGTTCTTC
. . TRBJ2-7 TRBV6-2/TRBV6-3 CASSKQFTYEQYF TGTGCCAGCAGCAAACAGTTTACCTACGAGCAGTACTTC
many TRBD1 TRBJ2-6 TRBV20-1 CSADRGPLSGANVLTF TGCAGTGCCGACAGGGGGCCTTTGTCTGGGGCCAACGTCCTGACTTTC
few TRBD1 TRBJ1-5 TRBV27 CASSGQGPASYSNQPQHF TGTGCCAGCAGCGGACAGGGACCTGCGAGTTATAGCAATCAGCCCCAGCATTTT
many . TRBJ2-1 TRBV3-1 CASSHYVNRNNEQFF TGTGCCAGCAGCCATTACGTAAACCGAAACAATGAGCAGTTCTTC
. . TRBJ2-1 TRBV6-1 CASSLAGPLFF TGTGCCAGCAGTCTCGCGGGACCTCTGTTCTTC
. TRBD2 TRBJ2-7 TRBV4-1 CASSQDSSGRTYEQYF TGCGCCAGCAGCCAAGATTCGAGCGGGAGAACCTACGAGCAGTACTTC
. TRBD2 TRBJ2-1 TRBV20-1 CSARERGLAKNNEQFF TGCAGTGCTAGAGAAAGGGGACTAGCTAAGAACAATGAGCAGTTCTTC
. TRBD2 TRBJ2-7 TRBV29-1 CSVMRLAGTYEQYF TGCAGCGTCATGAGACTAGCGGGAACCTACGAGCAGTACTTC
. . TRBJ2-1 TRBV4-3 CASSQGVNGLQETQFF TGCGCCAGCAGCCAAGGGGTAAACGGACTCCAAGAGACCCAGTTCTTC
. TRBD2 TRBJ2-7 TRBV4-3 CASSHGISGTYEQYF TGCGCCAGCAGCCATGGGATTAGCGGGACCTACGAGCAGTACTTC
many . TRBJ2-7 TRBV7-9 CASSLVGRTVRIYEQYF TGTGCCAGCAGCTTAGTAGGTAGGACAGTCAGAATCTACGAGCAGTACTTC
. . TRBJ1-6 TRBV5-1 CASSLAGGKGNSPLHF TGCGCCAGCAGCTTGGCCGGAGGGAAAGGGAATTCACCCCTCCACTTT
many TRBD1 TRBJ1-3 TRBV11-3 CASSSGQGSGNTIYF TGTGCCAGCAGCTCAGGACAGGGCTCTGGAAACACCATATATTTT
. . TRBJ1-4 TRBV29-1 CSVEDQTDSNEKLFF TGCAGCGTTGAAGATCAGACCGACAGTAATGAAAAACTGTTTTTT
many . TRBJ2-1 TRBV7-3 CASSPEAAGEQFF TGTGCCAGCAGTCCCGAGGCTGCGGGGGAGCAGTTCTTC
many TRBD2 TRBJ2-1 TRBV12-3/TRBV12-4 CASTPLQRELYNEQFF TGTGCCAGCACCCCGCTCCAGCGGGAACTTTACAATGAGCAGTTCTTC
. TRBD2 TRBJ2-7 TRBV6-1 CASSSSGRVGSYEQYF TGTGCCAGCAGTTCTAGCGGGAGGGTAGGGTCCTACGAGCAGTACTTC
. TRBD1 TRBJ1-5 TRBV5-5 CASSLDRQGDRAQPQHF TGTGCCAGCAGCTTGGACCGACAGGGGGATCGGGCTCAGCCCCAGCATTTT
. TRBD2 TRBJ2-7 TRBV28 CASRGLAEAYEQYF TGTGCCAGCAGAGGACTAGCGGAGGCCTACGAGCAGTACTTC
many . TRBJ1-1 TRBV7-2 CASSFQGTLMNTEAFF TGTGCCAGCAGCTTTCAGGGAACCCTCATGAACACTGAAGCTTTCTTT